The clone carrying this TCR beta chain is a singleton in its sample. These data are taken from a study of Tregs in tolerant kidney transplant recipients. Data came from immunoSEQ multiplex PCR; TCRdb stores just in-frame clones and leaves some out. The sample has about 110,000 clones; around 89% are singletons. This CDR3 contains 14 residues. CDR1 and CDR2 from the germline V gene are SGHDT and YYEEEE. V was pared by 1 base and J by 5 bases, with 12 bases between. The receptor comes from a human donor who received a combined kidney and bone marrow transplant. The V and J genes are TRBV5-6 and TRBJ2-5; D may be TRBD2 (5 bases). This specimen was CD4+ T cells from blood, taken before the transplant. CDR3 region: CASSLLRVGETQYF. Written as DNA, the CDR3 is TGTGCCAGCAGCTTGTTGAGGGTAGGGGAGACCCAGTACTTC.